Each of the 6 T cell receptor beta chains below was sequenced from the same sample in a study of blood T cell repertoires in COVID-19. Data came from immunoSEQ multiplex PCR; TCRdb stores just in-frame clones and leaves some out. The sample includes 180,000 or so clones, just under 85% of them seen just once. Sequenced material: peripheral blood. These receptors were obtained from a man in his forties who had recovered from COVID-19.

The chain links TRBV5-4 to TRBJ2-5; D might be TRBD2 (6 bases). Looked up from germline, CDR1 is SGHNT and CDR2 is YYREEE (reference sequence). The CDR3 runs 12 residues. The V end was cut by 2 bases, the J end by 9 bases, with 11 bases between. The DNA for the CDR3 is TGTGCCAGCAGCTTTGGAGGGACTCCCCAGTACTTC. Its protein is CASSFGGTPQYF.

V and J are TRBV5-1 and TRBJ2-7; 10 bases match TRBD1. The CDR3 covers 13 residues. The J segment lost 4 bases and the V segment lost 6 bases, leaving 4 bases of the junction unmatched. In germline, CDR1 is SGHRS, CDR2 YFSETQ. The CDR3 here is CASTRDRGYEQYF. The CDR3 nucleotides are TGCGCCAGCACCCGGGACAGGGGATACGAGCAGTACTTC.

V is TRBV5-8 and J is TRBJ2-7; 10 bases are shared with TRBD1. The CDR3 is 16 amino acids. V gave up 4 bases and J gave up 6 bases; unmatched junction bases: 13. Per germline, CDR1 SGHTS and CDR2 YDEGEE. The CDR3 DNA sequence: TGTGCCAGCAGCCCCAGGACAGGGGGGTTATTTTCCGAGCAGTACTTC. Protein: CASSPRTGGLFSEQYF.

The V gene is TRBV5-4, the J gene TRBJ2-7; the match to TRBD1 covers 7 bases. Looked up from germline, CDR1 is SGHNT and CDR2 is YYREEE (reference sequence). V was pared by 1 base and J by 5 bases, with 9 bases of the junction left unmatched. This CDR3 is 15 amino acids long. The CDR3: CASSLWAGGRNEQYF. The DNA of the CDR3 is TGTGCCAGCAGCTTGTGGGCAGGGGGACGCAACGAGCAGTACTTC.

This clone is a singleton in its sample. The rearrangement links TRBV30 to TRBJ2-7; the D is unclear. This CDR3 is 14 amino acids long. Germline assignment: CDR1 GTSNPN and CDR2 SVGIG (reference sequence). The V end lost 1 base, the J end lost 7 bases, and 17 bases lay between the germline ends. The CDR3, as DNA: TGTGCCTGGAGTGGGGCTTGGCCCTCGGAAGAGCAGTACTTC. Translating it yields CAWSGAWPSEEQYF.

The chain carries TRBV12-3 or TRBV12-4 and TRBJ2-1; tentatively, D is TRBD1 (6 bases). The CDR3 spans 13 residues. V lost 5 bases to trimming and J lost 8 bases, with 13 bases between them. CDR3 protein: CASSPTGAHEQFF. CDR3 bases: TGTGCCAGCAGTCCGACAGGTGCCCATGAGCAGTTCTTC.